This TCR beta chain was sequenced in a study of PD-1 blockade in mismatch repair-deficient tumors. Trimming cost V 4 bases and J 2 bases, with 12 bases left between them. CDR3 size: 14 residues. Germline assignment: CDR1 MNHEY and CDR2 SVGAGI. Only in-frame clones appear in the TCRdb table, and some are missing; sequencing was by immunoSEQ multiplex PCR. The repertoire has about 63,000 clones, 88% of them found once; the top ten carry approximately 14%. Of note for this clone: The antigen is unknown.

General study points: Tumor-resident clones, often undetectable pretreatment in blood, expanded then contracted after pembrolizumab.

This chain uses TRBV6-5 with TRBJ2-7; D possibly corresponds to TRBD1 (5 bases). The TCR comes from an adult with mismatch repair-deficient cancer. The starting material was peripheral blood, obtained 52 weeks after starting pembrolizumab. CDR3 nucleotide sequence: TGTGCCAGCAGTTGGAACAGGAAACCCTACGAGCAGTACTTC. Amino acid sequence: CASSWNRKPYEQYF.